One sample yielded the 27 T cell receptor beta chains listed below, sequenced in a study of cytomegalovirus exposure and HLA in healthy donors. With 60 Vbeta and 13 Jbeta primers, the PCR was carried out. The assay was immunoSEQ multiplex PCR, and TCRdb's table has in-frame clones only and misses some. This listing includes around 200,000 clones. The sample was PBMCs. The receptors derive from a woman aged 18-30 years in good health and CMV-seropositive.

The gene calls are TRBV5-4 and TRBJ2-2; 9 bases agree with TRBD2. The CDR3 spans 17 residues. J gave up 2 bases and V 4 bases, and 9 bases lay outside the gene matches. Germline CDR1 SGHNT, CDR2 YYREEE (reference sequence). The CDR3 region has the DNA TGTGCCAGCAGCCCAGGTAGCGGGAGAGGAAACACCGGGGAGCTGTTTTTT. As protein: CASSPGSGRGNTGELFF.

The CDR3 region is CASSLWGTSGNEQFF. The CDR3 bases are TGTGCCAGCAGCTTGTGGGGGACTAGCGGGAATGAGCAGTTCTTC. The chain joins TRBV5-5 to TRBJ2-1; 12 bases match TRBD2. The CDR3 is 15 residues long. V was clipped by 1 base and J by 7 bases; unmatched bases: 3. Germline CDR1 is SGHKS and CDR2 is YYEKEE (reference sequence).

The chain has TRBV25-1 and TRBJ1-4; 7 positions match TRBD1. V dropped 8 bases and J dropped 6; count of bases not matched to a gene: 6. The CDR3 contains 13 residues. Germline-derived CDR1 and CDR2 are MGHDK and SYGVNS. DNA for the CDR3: TGTGCCAGCCGACGACAGGGTGATGAAAAACTGTTTTTT. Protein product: CASRRQGDEKLFF.

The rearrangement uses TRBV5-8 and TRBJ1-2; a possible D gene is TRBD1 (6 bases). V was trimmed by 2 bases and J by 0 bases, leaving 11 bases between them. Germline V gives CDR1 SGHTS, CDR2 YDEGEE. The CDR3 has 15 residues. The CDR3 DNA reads TGTGCCAGCAGCTTCAGGGGCCTATCTAACTATGGCTACACCTTC. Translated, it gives CASSFRGLSNYGYTF.

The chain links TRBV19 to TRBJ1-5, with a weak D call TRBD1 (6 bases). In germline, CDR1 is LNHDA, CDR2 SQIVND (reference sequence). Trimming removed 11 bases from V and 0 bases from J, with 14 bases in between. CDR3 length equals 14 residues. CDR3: CAGSTGDSNQPQHF. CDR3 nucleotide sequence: TGTGCCGGGTCGACAGGTGATAGCAATCAGCCCCAGCATTTT.

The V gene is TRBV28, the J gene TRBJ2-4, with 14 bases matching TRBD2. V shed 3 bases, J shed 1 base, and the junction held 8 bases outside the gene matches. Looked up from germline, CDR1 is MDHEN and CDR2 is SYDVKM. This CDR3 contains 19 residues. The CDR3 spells CASSFQTSGRAGAKNIQYF. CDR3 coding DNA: TGTGCCAGCAGTTTCCAGACTAGCGGGAGGGCCGGGGCCAAAAACATTCAGTACTTC.

DNA for the CDR3: TGTGCCTCCGGGTCTTACTCCTACGAGCAGTACTTC. This codes for CASGSYSYEQYF. V usage is TRBV6-5 and J usage is TRBJ2-7; no reliable D call. Trimming removed 11 bases from V and 0 bases from J, with 11 bases in between. CDR3 size: 12 residues. Germline CDR1 reads MNHEY; CDR2 reads SVGAGI.

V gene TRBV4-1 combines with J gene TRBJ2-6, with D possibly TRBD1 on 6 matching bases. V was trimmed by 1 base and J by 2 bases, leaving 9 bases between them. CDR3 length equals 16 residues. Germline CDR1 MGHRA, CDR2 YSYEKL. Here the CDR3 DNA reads TGCGCCAGCAGCCAAGTGTCAGGGGCTGGGGCCAACGTCCTGACTTTC. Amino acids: CASSQVSGAGANVLTF.

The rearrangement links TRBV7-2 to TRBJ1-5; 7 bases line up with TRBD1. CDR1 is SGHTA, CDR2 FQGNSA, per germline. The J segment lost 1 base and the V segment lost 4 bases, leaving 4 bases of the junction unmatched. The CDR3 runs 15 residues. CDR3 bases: TGTGCCAGCAGCTCGACACAGGGGAGCAATCAGCCCCAGCATTTT. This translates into CASSSTQGSNQPQHF.

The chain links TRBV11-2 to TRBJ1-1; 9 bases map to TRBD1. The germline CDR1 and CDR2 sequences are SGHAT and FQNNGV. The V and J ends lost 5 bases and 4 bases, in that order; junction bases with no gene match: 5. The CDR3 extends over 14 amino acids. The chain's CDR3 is CASSVQGASTEAFF. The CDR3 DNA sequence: TGTGCCAGCAGCGTACAGGGGGCTAGCACTGAAGCTTTCTTT.

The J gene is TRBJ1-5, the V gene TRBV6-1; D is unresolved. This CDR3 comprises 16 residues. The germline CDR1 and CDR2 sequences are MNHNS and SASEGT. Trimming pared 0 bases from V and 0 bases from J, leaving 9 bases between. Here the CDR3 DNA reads TGTGCCAGCAGTGAAGCGCCGGGGAATAGCAATCAGCCCCAGCATTTT. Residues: CASSEAPGNSNQPQHF.

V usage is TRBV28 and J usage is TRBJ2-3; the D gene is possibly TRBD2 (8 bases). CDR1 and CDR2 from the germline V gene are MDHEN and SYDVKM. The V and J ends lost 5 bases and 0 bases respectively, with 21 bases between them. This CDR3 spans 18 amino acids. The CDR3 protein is CASSPPGGDSSSTDTQYF. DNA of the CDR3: TGTGCCAGCAGTCCCCCCGGGGGGGACAGCTCTAGCACAGATACGCAGTATTTT.

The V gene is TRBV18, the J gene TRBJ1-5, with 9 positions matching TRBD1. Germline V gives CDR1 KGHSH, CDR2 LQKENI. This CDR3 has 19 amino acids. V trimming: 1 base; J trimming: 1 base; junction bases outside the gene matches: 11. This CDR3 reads CASSPRPTGGRISNQPQHF. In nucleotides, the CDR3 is TGTGCCAGCTCACCACGACCGACAGGGGGAAGAATAAGCAATCAGCCCCAGCATTTT.

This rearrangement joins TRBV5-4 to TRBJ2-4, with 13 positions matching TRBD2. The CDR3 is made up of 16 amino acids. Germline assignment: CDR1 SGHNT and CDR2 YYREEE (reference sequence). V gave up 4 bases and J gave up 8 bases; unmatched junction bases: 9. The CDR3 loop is CASSTRTSGGPDIQYF. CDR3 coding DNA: TGTGCCAGCAGCACCAGGACTAGCGGGGGCCCAGACATTCAGTACTTC.

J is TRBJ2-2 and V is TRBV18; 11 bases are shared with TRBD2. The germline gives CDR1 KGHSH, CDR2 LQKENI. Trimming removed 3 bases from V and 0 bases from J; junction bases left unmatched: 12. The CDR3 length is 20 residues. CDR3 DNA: TGTGCCAGCTCACCGACCGGGACTAGCGGCATCCTTACGAACACCGGGGAGCTGTTTTTT. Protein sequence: CASSPTGTSGILTNTGELFF.

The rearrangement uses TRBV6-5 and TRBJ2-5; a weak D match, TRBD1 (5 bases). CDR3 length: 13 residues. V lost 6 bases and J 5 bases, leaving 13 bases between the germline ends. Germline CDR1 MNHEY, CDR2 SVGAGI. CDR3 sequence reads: CASSIQGLETQYF. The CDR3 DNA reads TGTGCCAGCAGCATCCAGGGTTTGGAGACCCAGTACTTC.

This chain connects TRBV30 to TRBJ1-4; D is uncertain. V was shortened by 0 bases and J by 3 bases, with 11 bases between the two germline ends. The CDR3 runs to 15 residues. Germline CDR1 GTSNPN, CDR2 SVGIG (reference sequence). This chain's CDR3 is CAWSVRFGANEKLFF. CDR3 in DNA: TGTGCCTGGAGTGTACGGTTCGGAGCTAATGAAAAACTGTTTTTT.

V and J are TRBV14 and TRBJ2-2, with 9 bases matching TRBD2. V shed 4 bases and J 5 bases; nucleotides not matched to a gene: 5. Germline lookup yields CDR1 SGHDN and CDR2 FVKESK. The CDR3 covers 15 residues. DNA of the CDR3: TGTGCCAGCAGCCTGAGCGGGAGGTTAACCGGGGAGCTGTTTTTT. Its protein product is CASSLSGRLTGELFF.

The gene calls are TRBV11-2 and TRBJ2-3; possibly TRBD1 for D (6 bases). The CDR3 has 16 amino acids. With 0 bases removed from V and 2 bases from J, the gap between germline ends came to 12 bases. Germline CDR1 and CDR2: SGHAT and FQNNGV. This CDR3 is CASSLERGGYTDTQYF. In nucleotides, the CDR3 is TGTGCCAGCAGCTTAGAGCGAGGGGGTTACACAGATACGCAGTATTTT.

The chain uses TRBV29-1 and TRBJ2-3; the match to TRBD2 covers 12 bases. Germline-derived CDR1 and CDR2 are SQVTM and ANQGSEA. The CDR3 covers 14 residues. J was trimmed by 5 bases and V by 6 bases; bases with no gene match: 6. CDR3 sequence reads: CSVRLAGVRDTQYF. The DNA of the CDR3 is TGCAGCGTGCGACTAGCGGGAGTCAGAGATACGCAGTATTTT.

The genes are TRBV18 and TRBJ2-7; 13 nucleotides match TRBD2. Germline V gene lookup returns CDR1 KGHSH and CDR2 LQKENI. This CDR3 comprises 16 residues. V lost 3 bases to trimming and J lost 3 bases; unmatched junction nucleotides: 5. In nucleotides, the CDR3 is TGTGCCAGCTCACCGGGGACTAGCGGGACCGACTACGAGCAGTACTTC. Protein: CASSPGTSGTDYEQYF. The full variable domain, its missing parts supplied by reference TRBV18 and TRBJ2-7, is NAGVMQNPRHLVRRRGQEARLRCSPMKGHSHVYWYRQLPEEGLKFMVYLQKENIIDESGMPKERFSAEFPKEGPSILRIQQVVRGDSAAYFCASSPGTSGTDYEQYFGPGTRLTVT.

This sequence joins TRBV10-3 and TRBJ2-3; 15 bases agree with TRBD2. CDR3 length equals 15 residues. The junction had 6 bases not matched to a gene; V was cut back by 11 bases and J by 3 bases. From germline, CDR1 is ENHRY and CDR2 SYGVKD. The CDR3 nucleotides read TGTGCCGCAGGGACTAGCGGGAGGACGACAGATACGCAGTATTTT. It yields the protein CAAGTSGRTTDTQYF.

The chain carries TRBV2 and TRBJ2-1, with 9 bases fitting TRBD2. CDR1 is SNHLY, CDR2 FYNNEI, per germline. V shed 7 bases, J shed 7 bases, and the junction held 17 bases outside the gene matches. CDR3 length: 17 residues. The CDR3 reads CASNRRRGGRAFNEQFF. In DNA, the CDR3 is TGTGCCAGCAATAGACGGAGGGGCGGGAGGGCGTTTAATGAGCAGTTCTTC.

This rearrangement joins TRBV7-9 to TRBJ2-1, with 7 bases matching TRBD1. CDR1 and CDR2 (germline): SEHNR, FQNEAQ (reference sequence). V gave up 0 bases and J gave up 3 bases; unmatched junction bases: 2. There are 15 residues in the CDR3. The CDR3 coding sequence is TGTGCCAGCAGCTTAGCCCGACAGGGCTACAATGAGCAGTTCTTC. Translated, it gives CASSLARQGYNEQFF.

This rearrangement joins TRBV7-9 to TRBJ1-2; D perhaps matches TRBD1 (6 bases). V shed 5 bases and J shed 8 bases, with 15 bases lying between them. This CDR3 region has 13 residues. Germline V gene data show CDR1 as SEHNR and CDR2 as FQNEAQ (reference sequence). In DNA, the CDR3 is TGTGCCAGCAGCGTCCCACAGGGTCAGGGCTACACCTTC. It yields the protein CASSVPQGQGYTF. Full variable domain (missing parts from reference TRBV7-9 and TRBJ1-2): DTGVSQNPRHKITKRGQNVTFRCDPISEHNRLYWYRQTLGQGPEFLTYFQNEAQLEKSRLLSDRFSAERPKGSFSTLEIQRTEQGDSAMYLCASSVPQGQGYTFGSGTRLTVV.

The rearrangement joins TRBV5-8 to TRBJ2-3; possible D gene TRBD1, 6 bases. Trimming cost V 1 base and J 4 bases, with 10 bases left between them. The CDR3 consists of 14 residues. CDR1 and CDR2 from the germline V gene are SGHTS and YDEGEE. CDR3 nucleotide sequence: TGTGCCAGCAGCTTGTCAGGGGCCGCAGATACGCAGTATTTT. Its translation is CASSLSGAADTQYF. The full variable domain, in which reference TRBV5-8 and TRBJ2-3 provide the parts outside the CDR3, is EAGVTQSPTHLIKTRGQQATLRCSPISGHTSVYWYQQALGLGLQFLLWYDEGEERNRGNFPPRFSGRQFPNYSSELNVNALELEDSALYLCASSLSGAADTQYFGPGTRLTVL.

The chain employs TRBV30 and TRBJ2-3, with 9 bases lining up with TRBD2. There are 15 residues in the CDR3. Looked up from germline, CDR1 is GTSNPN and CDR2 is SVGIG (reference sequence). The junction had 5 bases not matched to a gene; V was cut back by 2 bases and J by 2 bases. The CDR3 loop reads CAWSSGLAFTDTQYF. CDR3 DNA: TGTGCCTGGAGTTCGGGACTAGCTTTCACAGATACGCAGTATTTT.